This section outlines one T cell receptor beta chain sequence together with its context. This sample was taken from a study of blood T cell repertoires in COVID-19. V gave up 1 base and J gave up 3 bases, with 12 bases separating them. Germline V lookup: CDR1 SGHVS, CDR2 FQNEAQ. This CDR3 is 15 amino acids long. Generated by immunoSEQ multiplex PCR, the TCRdb table keeps only in-frame clones and is missing some. The sample includes about 210,000 clones, 85% of them seen just once. Participants came from under 30 US areas, aged roughly 18 to 95 years. Recovered status applied to Cohort 3 donors who had two consecutive negative PCRs. It also applied to those with clearance or with symptom resolution.

This receptor was identified in a man in his forties who had recovered from COVID-19. Sequenced material: PBMCs or T cells enriched from blood (not recorded which). The chain uses TRBV7-8 and TRBJ1-1; tentatively, D is TRBD1 (5 bases). CDR3: CASSLVGGGYTEAFF. CDR3 sequence (DNA): TGTGCCAGCAGCTTAGTTGGGGGGGGGTACACTGAAGCTTTCTTT.